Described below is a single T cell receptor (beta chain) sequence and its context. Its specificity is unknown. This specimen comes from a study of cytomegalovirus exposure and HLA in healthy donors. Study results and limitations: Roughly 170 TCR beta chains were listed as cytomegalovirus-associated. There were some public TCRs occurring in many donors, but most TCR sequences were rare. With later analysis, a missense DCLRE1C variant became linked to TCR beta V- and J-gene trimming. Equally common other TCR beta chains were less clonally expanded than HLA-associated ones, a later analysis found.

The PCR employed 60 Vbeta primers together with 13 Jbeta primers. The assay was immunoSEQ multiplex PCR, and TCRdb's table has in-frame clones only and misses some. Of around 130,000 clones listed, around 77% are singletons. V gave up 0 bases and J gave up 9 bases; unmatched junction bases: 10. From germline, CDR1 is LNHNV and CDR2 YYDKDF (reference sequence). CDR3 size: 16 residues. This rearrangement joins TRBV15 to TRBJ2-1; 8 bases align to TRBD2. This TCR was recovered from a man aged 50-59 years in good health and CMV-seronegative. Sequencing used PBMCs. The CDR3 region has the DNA TGTGCCACCAGCAGAGATCGAAACGGGAGGGCCCTTGAGCAGTTCTTC. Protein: CATSRDRNGRALEQFF.